This T cell receptor (beta chain) was captured by sequencing in a study of early T cells in non-severe SARS-CoV-2 infection. Study summary: Chains from this unsorted whole-blood bulk RNA could not be paired. Study-wide results and limits: Matching with VDJdb favored anti-spike CD8 responses (missing private and CD4 specificities).

Details on this clonotype: The antigen remains unidentified.

V was pared by 5 bases and J by 5 bases, with 3 bases between. This CDR3 region has 11 residues. Germline loops: CDR1 SGHAT, CDR2 FQDESV (reference sequence). Unique molecular identifiers were affixed to single, distinct cDNA molecules. TCRdb passed the 5' RACE reads through MiXCR, listing each CDR3 protein once. The data hold fewer than 130,000 distinct CDR3 sequences, with around an eighth observed a single time. The specimen was whole blood, collected at baseline. The clonotype originates from an adult who was a healthcare worker with PCR-confirmed SARS-CoV-2 infection or an uninfected control (not recorded which). This chain joins TRBV11-1 and TRBJ1-4; D is ambiguous. CDR3 sequence (DNA): TGTGCCAGCAGCGCAAATGAAAAACTGTTTTTT. The encoded protein is CASSANEKLFF. Variable domain in full (rest from reference TRBV11-1 and TRBJ1-4): EAEVAQSPRYKITEKSQAVAFWCDPISGHATLYWYRQILGQGPELLVQFQDESVVDDSQLPKDRFSAERLKGVDSTLKIQPAELGDSAMYLCASSANEKLFFGSGTQLSVL.